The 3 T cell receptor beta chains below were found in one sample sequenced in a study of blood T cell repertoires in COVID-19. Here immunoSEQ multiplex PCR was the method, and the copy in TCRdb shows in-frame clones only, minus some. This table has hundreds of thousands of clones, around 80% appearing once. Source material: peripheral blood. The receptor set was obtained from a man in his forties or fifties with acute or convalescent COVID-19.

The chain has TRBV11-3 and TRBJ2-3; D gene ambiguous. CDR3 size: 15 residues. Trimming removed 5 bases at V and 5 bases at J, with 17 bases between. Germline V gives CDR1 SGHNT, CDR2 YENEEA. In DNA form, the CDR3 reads TGTGCCAGCAGCGCGTACCCTTTTGAAGAAGATACGCAGTATTTT. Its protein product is CASSAYPFEEDTQYF.

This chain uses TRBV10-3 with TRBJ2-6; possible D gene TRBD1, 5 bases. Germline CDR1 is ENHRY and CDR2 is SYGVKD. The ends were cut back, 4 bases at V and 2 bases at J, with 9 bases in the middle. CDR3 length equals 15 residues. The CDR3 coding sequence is TGTGCCATCAGTGTAACAGGTGCTGGGGCCAACGTCCTGACTTTC. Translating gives CAISVTGAGANVLTF.

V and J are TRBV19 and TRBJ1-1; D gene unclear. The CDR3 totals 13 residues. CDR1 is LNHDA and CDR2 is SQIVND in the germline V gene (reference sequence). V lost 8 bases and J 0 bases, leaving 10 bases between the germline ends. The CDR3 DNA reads TGTGCCAGTCGATTAGGAGTGAACACTGAAGCTTTCTTT. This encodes CASRLGVNTEAFF.